This TCR beta chain is drawn from a study of T cells in Graves' hyperthyroidism and ophthalmopathy (dated by TCRdb to between 2018 and 2020). About the study as a whole: Peripheral blood samples were taken at initial diagnosis, before any treatment was given. Prospective prediction of ophthalmopathy was tested in an independent validation cohort consisting of some 18 hyperthyroidism patients and more than 15 patients who later progressed to ophthalmopathy. TCR V-J signatures able to tell the groups apart were searched for in a discovery cohort of more than 90 patients, of whom fewer than 45 had Graves' ophthalmopathy and around 56 had stable Graves' hyperthyroidism. According to the paper, TCR Vbeta CDR3 sequencing was carried out on about 140 peripheral blood samples, which came from 40 to 45 ophthalmopathy, under 80 hyperthyroidism and about 17 progressor patients. Once sampling was done, hyperthyroidism patients were given methimazole at a starting dose of 30 mg daily, whereas ophthalmopathy patients were given high-dose intravenous methylprednisolone. The approximately 98 discovery patients were randomly divided into training and test sets at a 7:3 ratio. The study also compared thyroid tissue and blood T-cell repertoires from a handful of Graves' hyperthyroidism patients.

The TCR beta CDR3 regions were amplified from RNA transcripts. The TCR CDR3 was subjected to a first round of RT-PCR using the HTBI primer set and the Qiagen OneStep RT-PCR kit. Libraries were constructed in a second round of multiplex PCR, after which size selection and purification were performed. Paired-end sequencing of the libraries was performed with 100 bp reads on an Illumina HiSeq2000. The original methods were these. SOAPnuke was used to process the raw data, with reads discarded if the reads contained adapters or uncalled bases, had a mean Phred below 15, or lacked an exact constant-primer or identifier match. COPE v1.2.5 was used to merge the high-quality paired reads, and each unique nucleotide sequence was defined as a clonotype. MiTCR v1.1 was used to align the clonotypes against IMGT TRBV, TRBD and TRBJ reference segments. Only V-J combinations with frequency above 0.0001, covering 99% to 99.2% of repertoires, were analysed. The TCS score was defined as F50 (clonal expansion) divided by E x V (chaos), with BLOSUM62-based TCRdist calculated between CDR3 peptides within each V-J. Welch's t-statistics and random forest reduced around 510 V-J features to 13, which were used in a naive Bayes classifier (R e1071). TCRdb took the public reads, trimmed them with fastp at Q25, ran MiXCR for clone calling and kept in-frame beta chains. Records with the same CDR3 protein are collapsed into one entry carrying the most frequent genes and DNA. TCRdb assigned the V and J calls; the authors' analysis was not used. This sample is represented by over 500,000 distinct CDR3 sequences; around 13% of them were singletons. The top ten clones comprise approximately 15% of the sample.

General conclusions and limits of the study: In validation, the model predicted progression to ophthalmopathy a median of about 6.8 months before onset, with over 55% sensitivity and 72.22% specificity. Blood samples also contained most of the expanded thyroid clonotypes (frequency above 0.001), which suggests that blood repertoires may reflect thyroid immune responses. Sample size was not statistically predetermined, and blinding of investigators to group allocation was not performed. A model built on a 13 V-J signature distinguished ophthalmopathy from stable hyperthyroidism, reaching about 88% sensitivity and approximately 81% specificity in cross-validation and 80%/75% in testing.

There are a few counts of this clonotype. The specificity of this receptor is unknown. The input lacks base qualities; no much larger clone sits a single base away. A patient counted as having stable Graves' hyperthyroidism if no progression to ophthalmopathy occurred over 18 months of follow-up. Hyperthyroidism patients were aged 18 to 65 years and newly diagnosed, with disease duration of less than 2 months. Any patient with an uncontrolled infection, another autoimmune disease, pregnancy or lactation was excluded. Clinical symptoms, serum thyroxine and TRAb, thyroid ultrasound, and orbital computed tomography formed the basis for the diagnoses. Ficoll-Paque density gradient centrifugation was used to isolate PBMCs from around 10 ml of fresh peripheral blood. Total RNA was extracted using Trizol reagent, and RNA quality was assessed on an Agilent 2100 Bioanalyzer. Sequences SGHTA (CDR1) and FQGTGA (CDR2) are obtained from the germline V gene. V and J lose 2 bases and 0 bases, and a span of 10 bases separates them. Its CDR3 holds 15 amino acids, cysteine through phenylalanine. Only the CDR3 part of the read is kept: 45 bases, read in frame from the first base.

This chain joins TRBV7-3 to TRBJ1-1, with the D gene not clear enough to name. This clonotype was sampled from a woman in her 40s with Graves' hyperthyroidism. Material: blood. The CDR3 in this case is CASSLLGGLNTEAFF. The DNA sequence is TGTGCCAGCAGCTTATTGGGCGGCTTGAACACTGAAGCTTTCTTT.